This TCR beta chain was identified during a study of blood T cells in healthy people across ages. Study-level background: Template switching picked up about one barcoded beta molecule for each two T cells.

J lost 10 bases, V lost 0 bases, and 5 bases had no gene match. The germline gives CDR1 LGHNA, CDR2 YSLEER. The CDR3 spans 15 residues. The use of a sample-barcoded 5' primer and a J-beta primer mix characterized a second PCR of roughly 7 to 11 cycles. In TCRdb, the 5' RACE reads were re-called with MiXCR into one record per CDR3 protein. This table holds 550,000 to 700,000 distinct CDR3 sequences, approximately 25% found once. This TCR was sampled from a woman in her 70s in good health. The specimen was blood. The chain links TRBV4-3 to TRBJ2-1, with 11 bases identical to TRBD2. CDR3 in DNA: TGCGCCAGCAGCCAAGAGGTAGCGGGGGGGCCAGAGCAGTTCTTC. Translation: CASSQEVAGGPEQFF.